These 15 T cell receptor beta chains were sequenced from one sample in a study of PD-1 blockade in classical Hodgkin lymphoma. Sequencing was performed with immunoSEQ multiplex PCR; in TCRdb, only in-frame clones are kept and a portion is missing. Here the sample spans 50,000 to 65,000 clones, under 95% being singletons. Time point denoted: cycle 4 day 1 (C4D1), after six to seven weeks of nivolumab. Each patient experienced a relapse that followed autologous stem cell transplantation, and brentuximab vedotin exposure varied. The source material was peripheral blood mononuclear cells (PBMCs), sampled before the fourth cycle of nivolumab. Source of these receptors: a human donor with classical Hodgkin lymphoma.

V is TRBV28 and J is TRBJ2-2; unclear D gene. Per germline, CDR1 MDHEN and CDR2 SYDVKM. The CDR3 length is 12 residues. V shed 5 bases and J shed 9 bases, with 10 bases lying between them. CDR3: CASSLTVRELFF. The DNA of the CDR3 is TGTGCCAGCAGTCTGACGGTTCGGGAGCTGTTTTTT.

This rearrangement joins TRBV7-9 to TRBJ1-1, with 7 bases aligning to TRBD1. Trimming took 8 bases from V and 5 from J; bases not matched to a gene: 8. The CDR3 totals 13 residues. Germline CDR1 and CDR2: SEHNR and FQNEAQ (reference sequence). In nucleotides, the CDR3 is TGTGCCAGCGGAGCGACAGGGAGGACTGAAGCTTTCTTT. Translating gives CASGATGRTEAFF.

This clone was detected once. V and J are TRBV6-5 and TRBJ2-1; 8 bases align to TRBD2. This CDR3 spans 14 amino acids. Germline V CDR1 and CDR2: MNHEY, SVGAGI. With V trimmed by 4 bases and J by 3 bases, 2 bases remained unmatched. This chain's CDR3 is CASSWGLVYNEQFF. DNA of the CDR3: TGTGCCAGCAGTTGGGGACTAGTCTACAATGAGCAGTTCTTC.

V and J are TRBV19 and TRBJ2-3; the D is unclear. CDR1 is LNHDA and CDR2 is SQIVND in the germline V gene (reference sequence). The CDR3 is 9 residues long. V dropped 8 bases and J dropped 6 bases, with 3 bases sitting between them. The CDR3 region is CASGDTQYF. DNA of the CDR3: TGTGCCAGTGGGGATACGCAGTATTTT.

The rearrangement joins TRBV25-1 to TRBJ1-4; D may be TRBD1 (6 bases). The length of the CDR3 is 15 residues. Germline CDR1 is MGHDK and CDR2 is SYGVNS. With 7 bases removed from V and 8 bases from J, the gap between germline ends came to 20 bases. The CDR3 DNA is TGTGCCAGCAACTCGAGGGGGGATGGTGACGAAAAACTGTTTTTT. This encodes CASNSRGDGDEKLFF. Supplemented by reference TRBV25-1 and TRBJ1-4, the full variable domain reads EADIYQTPRYLVIGTGKKITLECSQTMGHDKMYWYQQDPGMELHLIHYSYGVNSTEKGDLSSESTVSRIRTEHFPLTLESARPSHTSQYLCASNSRGDGDEKLFFGSGTQLSVL.

As DNA, the CDR3 is TGTGCCACCAGCAGAGACGAAGGTTCGGGCTACACCTTC. It is translated as CATSRDEGSGYTF. The chain couples TRBV15 to TRBJ1-2; no reliable D call. Germline CDR1 and CDR2: LNHNV and YYDKDF (reference sequence). This CDR3 spans 13 amino acids. Trimming shortened V by 0 bases and J by 8 bases, and 10 bases separated the two germline ends. The full variable domain, rest sourced from reference TRBV15 and TRBJ1-2, is DAMVIQNPRYQVTQFGKPVTLSCSQTLNHNVMYWYQQKSSQAPKLLFHYYDKDFNNEADTPDNFQSRRPNTSFCFLDIRSPGLGDTAMYLCATSRDEGSGYTFGSGTRLTVV.

The chain combines TRBV11-2 with TRBJ2-7; D not resolved. The CDR3 covers 12 residues. V gave up 6 bases and J gave up 4 bases, with 10 bases separating them. CDR1 is SGHAT, CDR2 FQNNGV, per germline. CDR3 sequence: CASSRWQYEQYF. CDR3 nucleotide sequence: TGTGCCAGCAGTCGGTGGCAGTACGAGCAGTACTTC.

CDR3 DNA sequence: TGTGCCAGCAGTTGGTACAGGGCTCCCACAGATACGCAGTATTTT. This codes for CASSWYRAPTDTQYF. The chain combines TRBV27 with TRBJ2-3; D is perhaps TRBD1 (6 bases). The CDR3 consists of 15 residues. V lost 4 bases to trimming and J lost 2 bases, with 13 bases between them. Germline V gene lookup returns CDR1 MNHEY and CDR2 SMNVEV (reference sequence).

V and J are TRBV6-6 and TRBJ1-3; 7 nucleotides line up with TRBD1. Germline V gene data show CDR1 as MNHNY and CDR2 as SVGAGI (reference sequence). V shed 6 bases and J 2 bases; nucleotides not matched to a gene: 4. The CDR3 sequence is 14 residues long. CDR3: CASRAQGAGNTIYF. DNA of the CDR3: TGTGCCAGCAGAGCTCAGGGGGCTGGAAACACCATATATTTT.

The V gene is TRBV4-1, the J gene TRBJ2-7, with D hard to call. Germline V gives CDR1 MGHRA, CDR2 YSYEKL. V dropped 0 bases and J dropped 6 bases, with 30 bases sitting between them. CDR3 size: 20 residues. CDR3 amino acids: CASSQESPFITVQPSCEQYF. The DNA for the CDR3 is TGCGCCAGCAGCCAAGAAAGTCCCTTCATAACTGTTCAACCGAGCTGCGAGCAGTACTTC.

This chain joins TRBV9 and TRBJ1-2; TRBD1 might be the D (5 bases). The V gene lost 0 bases and the J gene lost 1 base, with 13 bases spanning the gap. Germline V gene sequence: CDR1 SGDLS, CDR2 YYNGEE. The CDR3 extends over 16 amino acids. CDR3 amino acids: CASSVAPTDLNYGYTF. The CDR3 bases are TGTGCCAGCAGCGTAGCCCCGACAGACCTTAACTATGGCTACACCTTC.

The V call is TRBV19, the J call TRBJ2-4; no clear D gene. CDR3 length equals 16 residues. CDR1 is LNHDA, CDR2 SQIVND, per germline (reference sequence). V shed 5 bases and J shed 0 bases, with 14 bases lying between them. Here the CDR3 reads CASSEKGDLAKNIQYF. CDR3 nucleotides: TGTGCCAGTAGTGAGAAAGGCGATCTAGCCAAAAACATTCAGTACTTC.

CDR3 nucleotide sequence: TGTGCCAGCAGCTTGGGGCCGGGACAGGGATCAAGTCAGCCCCAGCATTTT. It yields the protein CASSLGPGQGSSQPQHF. The chain is built from TRBV7-9 and TRBJ1-5, with 9 bases aligning to TRBD1. Germline trimming cut 3 bases from V and 6 bases from J; bases unmatched to any gene: 12. The length of the CDR3 is 17 residues. CDR1 and CDR2 (germline): SEHNR, FQNEAQ (reference sequence).

The V and J genes are TRBV6-6 and TRBJ1-2; maybe TRBD1 (5 bases). Germline V CDR1 and CDR2: MNHNY, SVGAGI (reference sequence). There are 15 residues in the CDR3. Trimming took off 2 bases at V and 7 bases at J, with 17 bases between the two ends. The CDR3 spells CASSYVPPQGRGYTF. The DNA for the CDR3 is TGTGCCAGCAGTTACGTTCCCCCCCAGGGTCGTGGCTACACCTTC.

The chain employs TRBV4-1 and TRBJ2-5; D might be TRBD1 (5 bases). V gave up 1 base and J gave up 3 bases, with 9 bases separating them. The length of the CDR3 is 14 residues. Germline V CDR1 and CDR2: MGHRA, YSYEKL. The CDR3 is CASSQVGREETQYF. The CDR3 DNA is TGCGCCAGCAGCCAAGTGGGCAGGGAAGAGACCCAGTACTTC.